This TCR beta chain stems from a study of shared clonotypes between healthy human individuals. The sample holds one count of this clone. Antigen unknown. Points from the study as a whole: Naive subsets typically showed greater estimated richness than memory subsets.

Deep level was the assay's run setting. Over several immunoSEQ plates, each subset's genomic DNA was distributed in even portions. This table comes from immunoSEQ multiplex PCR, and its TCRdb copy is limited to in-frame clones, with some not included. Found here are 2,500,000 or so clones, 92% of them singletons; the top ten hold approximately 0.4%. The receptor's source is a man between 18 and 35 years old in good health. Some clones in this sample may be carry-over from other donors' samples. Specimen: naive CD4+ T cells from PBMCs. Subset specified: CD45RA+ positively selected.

CDR3 amino acids: CASTLTLSGANVLTF. CDR3 in DNA: TGTGCCAGCACCCTAACACTCTCTGGGGCCAACGTCCTGACTTTC. The chain employs TRBV9 and TRBJ2-6, with D unclear. CDR1 and CDR2 from the germline V gene are SGDLS and YYNGEE. CDR3 length: 15 amino acids. Trimming cost V 6 bases and J 0 bases, with 10 bases left between them.